These T cell receptor beta chains were read from a single sample in a study of T cell repertoires in cytomegalovirus infection. Their cognate antigens are unknown. TCRdb re-called the reads with MiXCR, one entry per CDR3 protein. The sample has 200,000 or so distinct CDR3 sequences; around 35% are singletons. Source: CD8+ T cells from cultured PBMCs, taken from culture after CMV antigen stimulation. Receptors originate from a human donor in good health (CMV status not recorded). Some clones in this sample may be carry-over from other donors' samples. CDR3s include the opening cysteine and the closing phenylalanine or tryptophan.

>TRBV27|TRBJ2-7
CASSHPGTSYEQYF
>TRBV9|TRBJ2-1
CASSASGVSYNEQFF
>TRBV12-3/TRBV12-4|TRBJ1-4
CASSSLGSNEKLFF
>TRBV7-7|TRBJ2-5
CASSLRGVGRETQYF
>TRBV12-3/TRBV12-4|TRBJ1-3
CASSQHLSGNTIYF
>TRBV10-3|TRBJ2-7
CAISEWRGASYEQYF
>TRBV12-3/TRBV12-4|TRBJ2-3
CASSFPLTSSTDTQYF
>TRBV12-3/TRBV12-4|TRBJ1-1
CASSFVPNTEAFF
>TRBV9|TRBJ2-5
CASSVASSQETQYF
>TRBV6-6|TRBJ2-7
CASSSLYEQYF
>TRBV7-3|TRBJ2-2
CASSLKGGSSGRSGGELFF
>TRBV4-1|TRBJ2-2
CASSQLAGGTGELFF
>TRBV12-5|TRBJ2-3
CASGISDRLSDTQYF
>TRBV27|TRBJ2-7
CASSSQMVQQGGLGEQYF
>TRBV7-7|TRBJ2-3
CASSTSPTDTQYF
>TRBV9|TRBJ2-2
CASSVARGGDPAGGELFF
>TRBV27|TRBJ2-4
CASKVPRRNIQYF
>TRBV19|TRBJ1-1
CASSITVPTEAFF
>TRBV7-2|TRBJ2-5
CASSLGSGGETQYF
>TRBV7-6|TRBJ2-3
CASSPKTGLLADTQYF
>TRBV7-6|TRBJ2-3
CASSLLGATDTQYF
>TRBV5-4|TRBJ1-2
CASSLAPIQGNGYTF
>TRBV10-3|TRBJ1-5
CAISDSPGSQPQHF
>TRBV12-3/TRBV12-4|TRBJ2-3
CASSTGTTSTDTQYF
>TRBV27|TRBJ2-7
CASRGFAHYEQYF
>TRBV27|TRBJ2-2
CASSLRGGRELFF
>TRBV27|TRBJ2-7
CASGTHPPYEQYF
>TRBV28|TRBJ2-5
CAIRQQGQIQETQYF
>TRBV19|TRBJ2-2
CASNSRDRASNTGELFF
>TRBV29-1|TRBJ2-7
CSVGRGRNYEQYF
>TRBV28|TRBJ2-6
CASSSDLLGPYSGANVLTF
>TRBV12-3/TRBV12-4|TRBJ2-5
CASRPESQETQYF
>TRBV2|TRBJ1-4
CASLSQSQNNEKLFF
>TRBV11-2|TRBJ2-1
CASSLPAGGYNEKFF
>TRBV29-1|TRBJ2-7
CSVENRRATLGDTVSYEQYF
>TRBV7-9|TRBJ2-1
CASSLDTDYNEQFF
>TRBV7-6|TRBJ2-2
CASTPVGGANTGELFF
>TRBV12-3/TRBV12-4|TRBJ1-1
CASSPGNMNTEAFF
>TRBV24-1|TRBJ2-7
CATSDLRNGKYEQYF
>TRBV27|TRBJ2-3
CASSSPGLAILTDTQYF
>TRBV6-1|TRBJ2-1
CASSIRDLYNEQFF